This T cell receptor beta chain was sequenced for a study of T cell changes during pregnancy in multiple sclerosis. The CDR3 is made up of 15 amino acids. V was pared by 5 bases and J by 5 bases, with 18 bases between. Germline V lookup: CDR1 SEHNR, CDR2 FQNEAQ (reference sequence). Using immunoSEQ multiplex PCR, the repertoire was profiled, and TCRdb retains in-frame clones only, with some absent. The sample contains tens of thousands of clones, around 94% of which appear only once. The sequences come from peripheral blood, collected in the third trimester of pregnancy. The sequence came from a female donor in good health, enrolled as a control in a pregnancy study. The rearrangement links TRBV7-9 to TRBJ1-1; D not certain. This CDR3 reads CASSPHEGGRTEAFF. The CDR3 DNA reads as TGTGCCAGCAGCCCCCATGAGGGAGGGAGAACTGAAGCTTTCTTT.